Sequencing of this T cell receptor beta chain was carried out in a study of Ad26.COV2.S vaccination and SARS-CoV-2 variants. The CDR3 is 12 residues long. Described treatment: around 19 received Ad26.COV2.S at low or high dose, single or two shots; 5 received placebo; per-sample allocation not given. Sampling was done on day 63 after the first vaccine or placebo injection. In Boston, the donor was an adult between 18-55 years of age. Participants' vaccine, an Ad26 vector, delivered Wuhan-strain SARS-CoV-2 spike. Of note for this clone: What it recognizes is unknown.

The method was immunoSEQ multiplex PCR; TCRdb's version includes in-frame clones alone and lacks a portion of them. The repertoire holds hundreds of thousands of clones, with approximately 90% as singletons. Regarding the study as a whole: Measurements of TCR breadth and depth may have given underestimates of the total T cell responses.

This TCR derives from a person aged 18 to 65 who received the Ad26.COV2.S COVID-19 vaccine or a placebo. The chain links TRBV21-1 to TRBJ2-1. TRBV21-1 is a pseudogene. The input for sequencing was peripheral blood, taken in a trial of Ad26.COV2.S vaccine versus placebo. The CDR3 sequence: CASSNWDNEQFF. The DNA for the CDR3 is TGTGCCAGCAGCAATTGGGACAATGAGCAGTTCTTC.